This T cell receptor (beta chain) comes out of a study of blood T cells in healthy people across ages. The study's findings and limits: Older age coincided with a roughly linear decline in TCR beta diversity per million T cells.

Alongside a J-beta primer mix, a sample-barcoded 5' primer served in a second PCR lasting about 7 to 11 cycles. TCRdb re-called the 5' RACE reads through MiXCR, storing one row per CDR3 protein. Of roughly 790,000 distinct CDR3 sequences listed, 35% to 45% were seen once; the top ten hold around 20%. The CDR3 spans 12 residues. The germline CDR1 and CDR2 sequences are DFQATT and SNEGSKA (reference sequence). The junction had 4 bases not matched to a gene; V was cut back by 4 bases and J by 10 bases. To note about this clonotype: The antigen remains unidentified.

The receptor was derived from a woman between 55 and 75 years old in good health. V is TRBV20-1 and J is TRBJ2-1, with 10 bases lining up with TRBD2. The sequencing input was blood. The DNA for the CDR3 is TGCAGTGCTAAAGCGGGGGGGCACGAGCAGTTCTTC. Residues: CSAKAGGHEQFF.